This T cell receptor beta chain came from a study of shared T cell receptors in the human thymus. Using immunoSEQ multiplex PCR, the repertoire was profiled, and TCRdb retains in-frame clones only, with some absent. The repertoire consists of 63,000 or so clones, with about 95% occurring once and the leading ten covering roughly 0.033%. The sample holds one count of this clone. The CDR3 extends over 18 amino acids. Germline CDR1 is SGHTA and CDR2 is FQGNSA. Trimming removed 1 base at V and 6 bases at J, with 23 bases between. Source material: thymocytes. The chain is built from TRBV7-2 and TRBJ2-3, with a weak D call TRBD2 (5 bases). The sequence was obtained from a human donor. The CDR3 region is CASSLVAGISRRKDTQYF. CDR3 in DNA: TGTGCCAGCAGCTTAGTCGCGGGTATCTCCCGGAGGAAGGATACGCAGTATTTT.